This is a list of T cell receptor beta chains from one sample in a study of blood T cells in healthy people across ages. Each CDR3 protein is one row after TCRdb ran MiXCR on the 5' RACE reads. This table has some 850,000 distinct CDR3 sequences, 20% to 30% appearing once. The same data also contributed to another study, on T cells of mothers and their children.

Sample: blood. All receptors come from a boy aged 5-17 years in good health. The CDR3 runs from the conserved cysteine through the conserved F or W. The D gene is left open where the match is weak. Only part of the rows carry a size: once, few, many, or a class if the clone is expanded.

j_call	d_call	clone_size	v_call	cdr3_nt	cdr3_aa
TRBJ2-3	-	-	TRBV4-3	TGCGCCAGCAGCCAAGATGAAGTGGATACGCAGTATTTT	CASSQDEVDTQYF
TRBJ2-7	TRBD1	-	TRBV2	TGTGCCAGCAGTGTAGGGTCCGGGACAGGGTCCTACGAGCAGTACTTC	CASSVGSGTGSYEQYF
TRBJ2-3	TRBD2	few	TRBV7-2	TGTGCCAGCAGCTCGCTCGGGACTAGCGGGGGGTCTAGCACAGATACGCAGTATTTT	CASSSLGTSGGSSTDTQYF
TRBJ2-7	TRBD1	few	TRBV5-1	TGCGCCAGCAGCCCCGAGCCGCGGGACAGGGGTAACGAGCAGTACTTC	CASSPEPRDRGNEQYF
TRBJ2-7	-	-	TRBV12-3/TRBV12-4	TGTGCCAGCAGCTCCAACCCGGGACGGCACTACGAGCAGTACTTC	CASSSNPGRHYEQYF
TRBJ2-5	-	-	TRBV29-1	TGCAGCGTTGAAGGCGGCGGGGACGTCCAAGAGACCCAGTACTTC	CSVEGGGDVQETQYF
TRBJ1-2	-	few	TRBV9	TGTGCCAGCAGCCCCGACCTGGCCCTCGGCTATGGCTACACCTTC	CASSPDLALGYGYTF
TRBJ1-2	-	-	TRBV10-3	TGTGCCATCAGTGAGATTAAGGTCTCCGGTGGCTACACCTTC	CAISEIKVSGGYTF
TRBJ1-2	TRBD1	-	TRBV9	TGTGCCAGCAGCGCCGGTGTGACAGGGGATATCTCTGGCTACACCTTC	CASSAGVTGDISGYTF
TRBJ2-5	-	few	TRBV3-1	TGTGCCAGCCTTGGCGAGGTTGAGACCCAGTACTTC	CASLGEVETQYF
TRBJ2-5	-	-	TRBV18	TGTGCCAGCTCTCCTATGGACGGCCAGTACTTC	CASSPMDGQYF
TRBJ2-7	TRBD2	few	TRBV20-1	TGCAGTGCTCCACTAGCGGGAAGCTCCTACGAGCAGTACTTC	CSAPLAGSSYEQYF
TRBJ1-5	-	-	TRBV12-3/TRBV12-4	TGTGCCAGCAGTTCGGCCTTCGCAGGTCAGCCCCAGCATTTT	CASSSAFAGQPQHF
TRBJ1-4	-	few	TRBV18	TGTGCCAGCTCACCACAACAGGGTAGTAATGAAAAACTGTTTTTT	CASSPQQGSNEKLFF
TRBJ1-1	TRBD1	-	TRBV12-3/TRBV12-4	TGTGCCAGCAGTTTCCACACGACAGGGGTCGAAGCTTTCTTT	CASSFHTTGVEAFF
TRBJ1-5	TRBD1	few	TRBV27	TGTGCCAGCAGTTTGCGGACAGGGGGTTTGGGTCAGCCCCAGCATTTT	CASSLRTGGLGQPQHF
TRBJ2-4	TRBD2	few	TRBV12-3/TRBV12-4	TGTGCCAGCAGCTTAGCGGGGGGCCCCAAAAACATTCAGTACTTC	CASSLAGGPKNIQYF
TRBJ1-2	-	-	TRBV12-3/TRBV12-4	TGTGCCAGCAGTTCAAGAGAGGCGAACTATGGCTACACCTTC	CASSSREANYGYTF
TRBJ1-4	-	-	TRBV2	TGTGCCAGCAGTGTCACAGGGCTGAGTGAAAAACTGTTTTTT	CASSVTGLSEKLFF
TRBJ2-7	-	-	TRBV20-1	TGCAGTGCTAGGGACGGGCCCCTAAACGAGCAGTACTTC	CSARDGPLNEQYF
TRBJ1-4	-	-	TRBV6-1	TGTGCTACCGTGGGAGGGAGTTATGGAAAACTGTTTTTT	CATVGGSYGKLFF
TRBJ2-1	TRBD2	few	TRBV7-2	TGTGCCAGCAGCTTAGTAGCCAGCGGGGGTTGGGATGAGCAGTTCTTC	CASSLVASGGWDEQFF
TRBJ2-5	-	few	TRBV11-1	TGTGCCAGCAGCTTAGCGCCACAGGGACGAGAGACCCAGTACTTC	CASSLAPQGRETQYF
TRBJ2-1	TRBD1	-	TRBV7-2	TGTGCCAGCAGCCGATCCCCAGGGGGTACCTACAATGAGCAGTTCTTC	CASSRSPGGTYNEQFF
TRBJ1-4	TRBD1	few	TRBV7-2	TGTGCCAGCAGCTTCAGGGGGTTTACTAATGAAAAACTGTTTTTT	CASSFRGFTNEKLFF
TRBJ1-2	-	few	TRBV12-3/TRBV12-4	TGTGCCAGCAGTTTTGGGGGGCGAGCTAACTATGGCTACACCTTC	CASSFGGRANYGYTF
TRBJ1-4	TRBD1	-	TRBV7-9	TGTGCCAGCAGCGCTTCCCGGGACAGGGAGATTAATGAAAAACTGTTTTTT	CASSASRDREINEKLFF
TRBJ2-3	-	-	TRBV11-2	TGTGCCAGCAGCTTCCACAGCACAGATACGCAGTATTTT	CASSFHSTDTQYF
TRBJ2-3	TRBD1	-	TRBV24-1	TGTGCCACCAGTGACCGAGGACAGGGAAGAGATACGCAGTATTTT	CATSDRGQGRDTQYF
TRBJ1-1	-	-	TRBV3-1	TGTGCCAGCAGCCGCGGGCAGACGGAGACTGAAGCTTTCTTT	CASSRGQTETEAFF
TRBJ1-1	-	-	TRBV7-8	TGTGCCAGCAGCTTAGGAGGCAGGGTGAGGTTCTTT	CASSLGGRVRFF
TRBJ2-1	-	-	TRBV30	TGTGCCTGGAGTGTAGGATACCTCTCCTACAATGAGCAGTTCTTC	CAWSVGYLSYNEQFF
TRBJ2-3	-	-	TRBV20-1	TGCAGTGCCCTACTAGAGGATACGCAGTATTTT	CSALLEDTQYF
TRBJ2-7	-	-	TRBV10-3	TGTGCCATCAGTGCTTGGGGGACCGAATACGAGCAGTACTTC	CAISAWGTEYEQYF
TRBJ1-1	-	-	TRBV29-1	TGCAGCGGGACGAACGGGGCTAACACTGAAGCTTTCTTT	CSGTNGANTEAFF
TRBJ2-7	-	few	TRBV5-1	TGCGCCAGCAGAACTTATCCAGATGGGACATACGAGCAGTACTTC	CASRTYPDGTYEQYF
TRBJ2-2	-	-	TRBV6-1	TGTGCCAGCAGTGATCAAGGGCTGGTCGCCGGGGAGCTGTTTTTT	CASSDQGLVAGELFF
TRBJ1-1	-	-	TRBV6-5	TGTGCCAGCAGTTTCCAACGGTGGGTTAACACTGAAGCTTTCTTT	CASSFQRWVNTEAFF
TRBJ2-1	TRBD1	-	TRBV6-6	TGTGCCAGCAGTCGACAGGGGGTCTACAATGAGCAGTTCTTC	CASSRQGVYNEQFF
TRBJ2-7	TRBD1	-	TRBV15	TGTGCCACCAGCGGCTCAGGACAGGCGCGAACCTACGAGCAGTACTTC	CATSGSGQARTYEQYF
TRBJ1-1	TRBD1	-	TRBV20-1	TGCAGTGCCAAACAGGGGTTCGACACTGAAGCTTTCTTT	CSAKQGFDTEAFF
TRBJ2-3	TRBD1	few	TRBV27	TGTGCCAGCAGGGGACAGGTAACAGATACGCAGTATTTT	CASRGQVTDTQYF
TRBJ2-1	TRBD2	few	TRBV2	TGTGCCAGCGGGTGGGGGGGGTCCTACAATGAGCAGTTCTTC	CASGWGGSYNEQFF
TRBJ2-4	-	few	TRBV29-1	TGCAGCGTTGAGGGCGGCCTGAAAAACATTCAGTACTTC	CSVEGGLKNIQYF
TRBJ1-2	-	-	TRBV11-2	TGTGCCAGCAGCTTAGATTCAGCAGTTTATGGCTACACCTTC	CASSLDSAVYGYTF
TRBJ2-3	-	-	TRBV12-3/TRBV12-4	TGTGCCAGCAGTATCCGACATGTCCTAGATACGCAGTATTTT	CASSIRHVLDTQYF
TRBJ1-2	-	few	TRBV7-2	TGTGCCAGCAGCTTAGGCGGGCAGGGACATGACTATGGCTACACCTTC	CASSLGGQGHDYGYTF
TRBJ1-1	-	-	TRBV25-1	TGTGCCAGCAGTGGGGCGAAACAGGGAAACACTGAAGCTTTCTTT	CASSGAKQGNTEAFF
TRBJ2-1	-	few	TRBV7-3	TGTGCCAGCAGCCCGCAGGCAAACCGGGGCAATGAGCAGTTCTTC	CASSPQANRGNEQFF
TRBJ2-3	TRBD1	-	TRBV6-4	TGTGCCAGCAGTGACCGACAGGGGGCCCCAGATACGCAGTATTTT	CASSDRQGAPDTQYF
TRBJ2-2	-	-	TRBV25-1	TGTGCCAGCAGTGAGGATTGGAACACCGGGGAGCTGTTTTTT	CASSEDWNTGELFF
TRBJ1-1	-	-	TRBV6-5	TGTGCCAGCACTGACCAAATCGCCGAAGCTTTCTTT	CASTDQIAEAFF
TRBJ2-4	-	few	TRBV20-1	TGCAGTGCTAGCGAAAGAAACATTCAGTACTTC	CSASERNIQYF
TRBJ2-7	TRBD2	few	TRBV9	TGTGCCAGCAGCGTTAGCGGGGGGGCGGGGGAGCAGTACTTC	CASSVSGGAGEQYF
TRBJ2-1	-	few	TRBV12-3/TRBV12-4	TGTGCCAGCAGTTTAATGGTGAACAATGAGCAGTTCTTC	CASSLMVNNEQFF